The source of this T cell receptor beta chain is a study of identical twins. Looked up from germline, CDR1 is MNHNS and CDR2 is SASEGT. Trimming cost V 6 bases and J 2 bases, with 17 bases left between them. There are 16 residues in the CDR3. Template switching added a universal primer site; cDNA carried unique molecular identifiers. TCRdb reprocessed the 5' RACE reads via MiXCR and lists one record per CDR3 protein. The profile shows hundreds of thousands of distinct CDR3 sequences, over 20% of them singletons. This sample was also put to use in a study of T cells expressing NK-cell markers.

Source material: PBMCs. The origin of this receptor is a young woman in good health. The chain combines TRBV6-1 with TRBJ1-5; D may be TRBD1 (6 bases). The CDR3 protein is CASRRLTGLGNQPQHF. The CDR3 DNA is TGTGCCAGCAGAAGACTTACAGGGTTGGGCAATCAGCCCCAGCATTTT.